This T cell receptor (beta chain) was identified in a study of persistence of HIV-infected CD4 T cells. Turning to the study itself: Isolated cells were CMV- and HIV-1 Gag-responding CD4+ T cells.

The libraries were made with immunoSEQ version 4 in survey mode. Assay used: immunoSEQ multiplex PCR; TCRdb lists only in-frame clones, some missing. The sample has roughly 32,000 clones, roughly four fifths seen once. An overlapping HIV-1 Gag peptide pool stimulated these cells at 0.75 to 1 ug/peptide/mL. CD40L/CD69 double-negative CD45RO-high memory CD4+ T cells were collected. Donors had CD4+ T cell counts above 400 cells/uL and were CMV-seropositive. The CDR3 has 15 amino acids. V lost 5 bases and J lost 3, with 13 bases in between. Germline CDR1 SEHNR, CDR2 FQNEAQ (reference sequence). Concerning this clone itself: Its antigen is as yet unknown.

Study observations and caveats: Proviral oligoclonality tracked with TCR oligoclonality within the same sorted cells.

This TCR was recovered from an adult woman with HIV who was CMV-seropositive. V usage is TRBV7-9 and J usage is TRBJ2-2, with D tentatively TRBD1 or TRBD2 (5 bases each). The sequencing here drew on CD4+ T cells sorted from PBMCs after approximately 19-hour stimulation, taken from a patient who received antiretroviral therapy. The CDR3 protein is CASSHRDRDTGELFF. The CDR3 DNA reads TGTGCCAGCAGCCATCGGGACCGGGACACCGGGGAGCTGTTTTTT.